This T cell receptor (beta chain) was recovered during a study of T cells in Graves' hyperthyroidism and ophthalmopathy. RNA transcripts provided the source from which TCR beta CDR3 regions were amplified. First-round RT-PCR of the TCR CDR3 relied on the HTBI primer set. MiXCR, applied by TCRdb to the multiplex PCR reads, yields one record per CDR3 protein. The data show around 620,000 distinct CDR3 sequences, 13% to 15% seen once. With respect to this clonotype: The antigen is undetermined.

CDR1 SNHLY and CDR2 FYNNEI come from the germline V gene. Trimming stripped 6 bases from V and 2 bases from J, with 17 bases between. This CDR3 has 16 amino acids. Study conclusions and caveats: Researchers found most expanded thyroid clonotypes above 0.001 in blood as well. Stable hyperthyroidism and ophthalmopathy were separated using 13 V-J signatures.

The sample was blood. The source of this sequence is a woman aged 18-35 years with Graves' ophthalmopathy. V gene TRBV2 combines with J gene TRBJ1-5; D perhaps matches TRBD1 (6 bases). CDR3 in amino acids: CASRGDRRVGNQPQHF. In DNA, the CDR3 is TGTGCCAGCAGGGGAGACAGGCGGGTGGGCAATCAGCCCCAGCATTTT.